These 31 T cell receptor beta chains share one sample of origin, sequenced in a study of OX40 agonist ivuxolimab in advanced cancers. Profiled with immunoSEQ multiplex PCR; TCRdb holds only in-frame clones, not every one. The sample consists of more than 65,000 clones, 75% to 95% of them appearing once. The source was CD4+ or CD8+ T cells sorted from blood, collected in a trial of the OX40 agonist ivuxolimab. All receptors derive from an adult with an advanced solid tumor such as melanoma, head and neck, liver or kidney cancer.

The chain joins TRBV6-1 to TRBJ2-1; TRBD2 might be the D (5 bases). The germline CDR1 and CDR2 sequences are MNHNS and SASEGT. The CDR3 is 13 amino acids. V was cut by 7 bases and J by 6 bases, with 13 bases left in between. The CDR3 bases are TGTGCCAGCACCCAAATCGCGGGCAATGAGCAGTTCTTC. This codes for CASTQIAGNEQFF.

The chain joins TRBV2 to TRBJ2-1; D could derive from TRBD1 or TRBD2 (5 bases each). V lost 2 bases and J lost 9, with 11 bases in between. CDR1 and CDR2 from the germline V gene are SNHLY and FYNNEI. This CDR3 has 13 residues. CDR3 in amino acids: CASSEPGDREQFF. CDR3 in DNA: TGTGCCAGCAGTGAACCCGGGGACCGTGAGCAGTTCTTC.

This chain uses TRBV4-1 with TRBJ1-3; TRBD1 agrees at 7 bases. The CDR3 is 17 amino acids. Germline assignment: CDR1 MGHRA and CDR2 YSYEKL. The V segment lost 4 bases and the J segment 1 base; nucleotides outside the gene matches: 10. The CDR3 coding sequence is TGCGCCAGCAGCCCAGGACACAGGGGATGGTCTGGAAACACCATATATTTT. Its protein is CASSPGHRGWSGNTIYF.

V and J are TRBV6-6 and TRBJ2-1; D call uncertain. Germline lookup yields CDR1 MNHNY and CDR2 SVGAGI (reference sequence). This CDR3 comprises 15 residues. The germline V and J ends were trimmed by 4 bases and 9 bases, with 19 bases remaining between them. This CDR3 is CASSSPRVGPIEQFF. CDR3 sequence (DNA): TGTGCCAGCAGTTCCCCCCGAGTAGGGCCCATTGAGCAGTTCTTC.

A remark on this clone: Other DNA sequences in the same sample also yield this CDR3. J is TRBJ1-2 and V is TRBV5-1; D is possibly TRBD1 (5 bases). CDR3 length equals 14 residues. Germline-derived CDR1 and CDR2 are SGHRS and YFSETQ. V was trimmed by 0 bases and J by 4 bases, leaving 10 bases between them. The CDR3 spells CASSLVPGSYGYTF. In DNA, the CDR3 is TGCGCCAGCAGCTTGGTCCCAGGGTCCTATGGCTACACCTTC.

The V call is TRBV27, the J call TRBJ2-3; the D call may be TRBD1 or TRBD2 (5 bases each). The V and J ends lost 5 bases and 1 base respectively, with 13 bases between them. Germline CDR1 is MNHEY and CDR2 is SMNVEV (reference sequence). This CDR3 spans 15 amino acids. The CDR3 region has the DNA TGTGCCAGCAGTCTGAGGGGTTGGGGCACAGATACGCAGTATTTT. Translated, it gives CASSLRGWGTDTQYF.

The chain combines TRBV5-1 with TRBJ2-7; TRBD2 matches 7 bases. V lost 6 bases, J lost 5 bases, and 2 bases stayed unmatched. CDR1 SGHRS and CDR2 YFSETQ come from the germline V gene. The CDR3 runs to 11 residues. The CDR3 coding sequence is TGCGCCAGCACACTAGCGAACGAGCAGTACTTC. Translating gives CASTLANEQYF.

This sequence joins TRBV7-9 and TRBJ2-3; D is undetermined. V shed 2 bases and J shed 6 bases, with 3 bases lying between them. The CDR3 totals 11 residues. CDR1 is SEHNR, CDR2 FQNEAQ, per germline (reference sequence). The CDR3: CASSLSDTQYF. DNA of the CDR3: TGTGCCAGCAGCTTAAGCGATACGCAGTATTTT. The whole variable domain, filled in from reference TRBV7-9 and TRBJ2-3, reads DTGVSQNPRHKITKRGQNVTFRCDPISEHNRLYWYRQTLGQGPEFLTYFQNEAQLEKSRLLSDRFSAERPKGSFSTLEIQRTEQGDSAMYLCASSLSDTQYFGPGTRLTVL.

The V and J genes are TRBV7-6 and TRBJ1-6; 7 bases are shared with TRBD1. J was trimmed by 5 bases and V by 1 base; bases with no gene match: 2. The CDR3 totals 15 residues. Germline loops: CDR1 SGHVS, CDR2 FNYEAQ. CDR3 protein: CASSLGDSNNSPLHF. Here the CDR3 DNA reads TGTGCCAGCAGCTTAGGGGACAGTAATAATTCACCCCTCCACTTT. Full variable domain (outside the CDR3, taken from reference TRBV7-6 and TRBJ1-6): GAGVSQSPRYKVTKRGQDVALRCDPISGHVSLYWYRQALGQGPEFLTYFNYEAQQDKSGLPNDRFSAERPEGSISTLTIQRTEQRDSAMYRCASSLGDSNNSPLHFGNGTRLTVT.

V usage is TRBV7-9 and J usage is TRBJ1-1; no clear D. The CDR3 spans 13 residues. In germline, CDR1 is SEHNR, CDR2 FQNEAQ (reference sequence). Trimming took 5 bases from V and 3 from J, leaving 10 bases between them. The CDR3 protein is CASSPRGDTEAFF. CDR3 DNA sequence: TGTGCCAGCAGCCCCCGGGGAGACACTGAAGCTTTCTTT.

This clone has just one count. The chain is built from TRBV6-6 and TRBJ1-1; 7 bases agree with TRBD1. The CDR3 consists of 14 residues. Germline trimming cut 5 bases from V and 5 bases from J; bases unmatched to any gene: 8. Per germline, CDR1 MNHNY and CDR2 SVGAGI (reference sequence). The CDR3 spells CASSTQGGNTEAFF. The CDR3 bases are TGTGCCAGCAGTACCCAGGGGGGGAATACTGAAGCTTTCTTT.

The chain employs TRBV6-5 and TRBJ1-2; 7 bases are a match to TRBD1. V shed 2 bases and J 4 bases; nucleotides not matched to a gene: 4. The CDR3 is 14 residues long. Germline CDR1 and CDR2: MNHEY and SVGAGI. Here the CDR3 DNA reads TGTGCCAGCAGTTACAGTCAGGGGGGCTATGGCTACACCTTC. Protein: CASSYSQGGYGYTF.

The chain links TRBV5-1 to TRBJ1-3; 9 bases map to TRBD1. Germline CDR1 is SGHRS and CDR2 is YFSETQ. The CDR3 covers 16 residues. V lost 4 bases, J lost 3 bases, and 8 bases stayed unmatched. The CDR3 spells CASSLGTGSHGNTIYF. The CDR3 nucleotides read TGCGCCAGCAGCCTCGGGACAGGGTCACATGGAAACACCATATATTTT.

CDR3 nucleotide sequence: TGTGCCAGCTCACGAGATACCTACTCCTACGAGCAGTACTTC. It specifies CASSRDTYSYEQYF. The J gene is TRBJ2-7, the V gene TRBV18; no clear D. The CDR3 totals 14 residues. Germline CDR1 reads KGHSH; CDR2 reads LQKENI. V dropped 4 bases and J dropped 0 bases, with 10 bases sitting between them.

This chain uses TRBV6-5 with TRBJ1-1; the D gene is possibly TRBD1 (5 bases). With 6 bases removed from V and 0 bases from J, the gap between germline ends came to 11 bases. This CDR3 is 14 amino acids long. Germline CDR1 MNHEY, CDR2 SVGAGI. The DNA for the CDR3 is TGTGCCAGCAGAATCGGGACGTTGAACACTGAAGCTTTCTTT. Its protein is CASRIGTLNTEAFF.

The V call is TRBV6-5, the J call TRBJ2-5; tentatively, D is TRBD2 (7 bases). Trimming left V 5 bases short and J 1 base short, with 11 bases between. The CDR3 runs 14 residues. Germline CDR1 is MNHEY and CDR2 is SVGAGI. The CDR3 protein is CASSRGGAQETQYF. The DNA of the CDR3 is TGTGCCAGCAGTCGAGGGGGGGCCCAAGAGACCCAGTACTTC.

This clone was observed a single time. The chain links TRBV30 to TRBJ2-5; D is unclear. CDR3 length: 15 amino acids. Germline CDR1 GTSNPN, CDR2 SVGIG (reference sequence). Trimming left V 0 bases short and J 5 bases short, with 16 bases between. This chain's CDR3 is CAWSVGRSSQETQYF. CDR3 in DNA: TGTGCCTGGAGTGTAGGCAGGTCCTCTCAGGAGACCCAGTACTTC.

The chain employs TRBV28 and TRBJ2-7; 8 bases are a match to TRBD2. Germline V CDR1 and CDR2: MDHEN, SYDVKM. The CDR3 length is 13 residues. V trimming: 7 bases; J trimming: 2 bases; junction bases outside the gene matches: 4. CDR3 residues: CASNSGGPYEQYF. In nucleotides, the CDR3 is TGTGCCAGCAATTCGGGGGGGCCCTACGAGCAGTACTTC.

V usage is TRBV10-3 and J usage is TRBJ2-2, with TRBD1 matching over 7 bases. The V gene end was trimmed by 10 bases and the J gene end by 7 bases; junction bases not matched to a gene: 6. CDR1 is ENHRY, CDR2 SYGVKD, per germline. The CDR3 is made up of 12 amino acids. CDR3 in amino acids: CAKGASHGELFF. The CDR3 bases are TGTGCCAAGGGGGCCTCCCACGGGGAGCTGTTTTTT.

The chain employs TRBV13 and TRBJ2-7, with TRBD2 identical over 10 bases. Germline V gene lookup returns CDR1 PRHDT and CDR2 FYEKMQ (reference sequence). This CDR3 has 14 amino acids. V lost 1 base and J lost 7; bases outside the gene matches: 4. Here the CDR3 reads CASSLVAGGGEQYF. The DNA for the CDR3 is TGTGCCAGCAGCTTAGTAGCGGGAGGTGGGGAGCAGTACTTC.

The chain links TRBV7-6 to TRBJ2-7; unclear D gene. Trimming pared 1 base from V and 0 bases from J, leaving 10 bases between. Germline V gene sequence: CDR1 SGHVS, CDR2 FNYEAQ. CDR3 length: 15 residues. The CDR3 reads CASSLGPLSSYEQYF. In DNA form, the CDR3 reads TGTGCCAGCAGCTTAGGACCTCTGAGCTCCTACGAGCAGTACTTC.

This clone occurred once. The CDR3 nucleotides read TGTGCCAGCAGTAGACTAGCGGGGAACTACGAGCAGTACTTC. Encoded protein: CASSRLAGNYEQYF. This chain connects TRBV6-5 to TRBJ2-7, with TRBD2 matching over 11 bases. V shed 5 bases and J 3 bases; nucleotides not matched to a gene: 3. This CDR3 contains 14 residues. Per the germline V gene, CDR1 is MNHEY and CDR2 is SVGAGI.

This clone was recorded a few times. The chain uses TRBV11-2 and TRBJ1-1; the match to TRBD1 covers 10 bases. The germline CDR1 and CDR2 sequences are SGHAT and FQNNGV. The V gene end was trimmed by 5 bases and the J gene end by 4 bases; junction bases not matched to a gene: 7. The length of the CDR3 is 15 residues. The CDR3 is CASSQRQGAGTEAFF. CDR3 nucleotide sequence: TGTGCCAGCAGCCAGCGACAGGGGGCCGGCACTGAAGCTTTCTTT.

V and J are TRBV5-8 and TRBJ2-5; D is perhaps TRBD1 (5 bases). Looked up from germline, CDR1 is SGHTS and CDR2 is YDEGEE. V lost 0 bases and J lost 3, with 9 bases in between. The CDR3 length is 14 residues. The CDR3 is CASSLARAEETQYF. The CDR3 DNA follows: TGTGCCAGCAGCTTGGCCAGGGCTGAAGAGACCCAGTACTTC. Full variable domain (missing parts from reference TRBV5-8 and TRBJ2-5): EAGVTQSPTHLIKTRGQQATLRCSPISGHTSVYWYQQALGLGLQFLLWYDEGEERNRGNFPPRFSGRQFPNYSSELNVNALELEDSALYLCASSLARAEETQYFGPGTRLLVL.

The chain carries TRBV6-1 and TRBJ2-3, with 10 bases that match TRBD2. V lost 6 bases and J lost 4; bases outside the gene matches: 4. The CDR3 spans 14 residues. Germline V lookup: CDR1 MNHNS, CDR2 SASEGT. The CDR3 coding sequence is TGTGCCAGCAGGCCAGCGGGAGGGCCAGATACGCAGTATTTT. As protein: CASRPAGGPDTQYF.

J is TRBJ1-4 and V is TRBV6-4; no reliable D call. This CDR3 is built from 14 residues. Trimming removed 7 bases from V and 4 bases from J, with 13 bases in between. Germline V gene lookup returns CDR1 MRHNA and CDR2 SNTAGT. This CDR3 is CASMQRKGNEKLFF. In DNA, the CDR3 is TGTGCCAGCATGCAGAGGAAGGGTAATGAAAAACTGTTTTTT.

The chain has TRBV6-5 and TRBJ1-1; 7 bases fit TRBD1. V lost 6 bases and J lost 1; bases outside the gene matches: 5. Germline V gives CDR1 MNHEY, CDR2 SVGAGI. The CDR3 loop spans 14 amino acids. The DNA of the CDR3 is TGTGCCAGCAGGACCGGGACAGCGAACACTGAAGCTTTCTTT. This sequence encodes CASRTGTANTEAFF.

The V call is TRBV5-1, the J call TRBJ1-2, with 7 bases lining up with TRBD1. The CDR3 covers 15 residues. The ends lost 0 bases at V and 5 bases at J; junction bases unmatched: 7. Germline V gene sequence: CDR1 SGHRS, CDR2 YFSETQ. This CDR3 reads CASSLAGGMEYGYTF. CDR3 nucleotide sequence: TGCGCCAGCAGCTTGGCAGGGGGGATGGAATATGGCTACACCTTC.

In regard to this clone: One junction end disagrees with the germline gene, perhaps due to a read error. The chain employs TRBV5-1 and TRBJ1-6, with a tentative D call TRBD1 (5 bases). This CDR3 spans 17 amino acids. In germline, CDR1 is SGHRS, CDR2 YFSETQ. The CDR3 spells CASSLGGDSPRNSPLHF. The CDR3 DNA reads TGCGCCAGCAGTTTGGGGGGAGACAGCCCACGTAATTCACCCCTCCACTTT.

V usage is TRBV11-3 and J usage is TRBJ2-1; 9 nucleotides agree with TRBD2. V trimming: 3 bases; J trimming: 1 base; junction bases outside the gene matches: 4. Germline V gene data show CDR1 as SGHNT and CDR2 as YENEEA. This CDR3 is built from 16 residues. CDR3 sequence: CASSFRSGSSYNEQFF. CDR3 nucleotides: TGTGCCAGCAGCTTCCGTAGCGGGAGTTCCTACAATGAGCAGTTCTTC.

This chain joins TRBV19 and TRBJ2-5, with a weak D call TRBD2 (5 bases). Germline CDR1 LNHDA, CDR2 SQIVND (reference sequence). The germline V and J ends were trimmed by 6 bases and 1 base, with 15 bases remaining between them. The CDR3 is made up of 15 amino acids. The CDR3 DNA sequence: TGTGCCAGTAGGCCTTGGGGAGTAAGCCAAGAGACCCAGTACTTC. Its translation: CASRPWGVSQETQYF.